The entry below gives a single T cell receptor (beta chain) sequence along with its context. Its antigen is undetermined. This record comes from a study of T cell responses to AZD1222 COVID-19 vaccine. Overall study findings and caveats: Reports indicate that nearly half of spike-specific TCRs are directed at unmutated variant regions.

Sequencing was performed with immunoSEQ multiplex PCR; in TCRdb, only in-frame clones are kept and a portion is missing. In the table there are under 150,000 clones, around 88% of which are singletons. Trimming took off 3 bases at V and 2 bases at J, with 15 bases between the two ends. CDR3 length equals 15 residues. Germline CDR1 reads SGDLS; CDR2 reads YYNGEE. The chain links TRBV9 to TRBJ2-7; D may correspond to TRBD1 or TRBD2 (5 bases each). Specimen: peripheral blood, collected on day 0 of AZD1222 vaccination. The TCR was taken from an adult in good health. The CDR3: CASSASGTGPYEQYF. CDR3 nucleotide sequence: TGTGCCAGCAGCGCCTCCGGGACGGGCCCCTACGAGCAGTACTTC. The entire variable domain, with the rest obtained from reference TRBV9 and TRBJ2-7, is as follows: DSGVTQTPKHLITATGQRVTLRCSPRSGDLSVYWYQQSLDQGLQFLIQYYNGEERAKGNILERFSAQQFPDLHSELNLSSLELGDSALYFCASSASGTGPYEQYFGPGTRLTVT.